One and the same sample provided the 28 T cell receptor beta chains below, sequenced in a study of T cell responses to AZD1222 COVID-19 vaccine. Sequencing used immunoSEQ multiplex PCR; TCRdb keeps in-frame clones, though not all of them. The data contain over 120,000 clones, around 92% of them seen just once; the ten biggest clones take up 2.5% to 4%. This sample comprised peripheral blood, obtained 28 days after the second AZD1222 dose. These receptor sequences come from an adult who received the AZD1222 COVID-19 vaccine.

V and J are TRBV4-3 and TRBJ1-3; D not certain. CDR1 is LGHNA and CDR2 is YSLEER in the germline V gene. The V and J ends lost 3 bases and 4 bases respectively, with 16 bases between them. The CDR3 runs 16 residues. The CDR3 DNA reads as TGCGCCAGCAGCCAGCTGACGGAGGGTACAGGAAACACCATATATTTT. Its translation is CASSQLTEGTGNTIYF.

The chain has TRBV19 and TRBJ1-2; D remains ambiguous. V was cut by 5 bases and J by 0 bases, with 7 bases left in between. The CDR3 is 13 amino acids. The germline V gene has CDR1 LNHDA and CDR2 SQIVND (reference sequence). CDR3 region: CASSRQANYGYTF. The CDR3 nucleotides read TGTGCCAGTAGTCGGCAGGCTAACTATGGCTACACCTTC.

The chain carries TRBV7-3 and TRBJ2-1, with 12 bases that match TRBD2. This CDR3 has 15 residues. Germline V gives CDR1 SGHTA, CDR2 FQGTGA. J gave up 12 bases and V 2 bases, and 8 bases lay outside the gene matches. CDR3 sequence reads: CASSLDGLAGHVQFF. CDR3 in DNA: TGTGCCAGCAGCTTAGATGGACTAGCGGGGCACGTGCAGTTCTTC.

V and J are TRBV4-1 and TRBJ2-1; tentative D call: TRBD2 (5 bases). The CDR3 covers 16 residues. The V end lost 1 base, the J end lost 0 bases, and 10 bases lay between the germline ends. Germline V gene lookup returns CDR1 MGHRA and CDR2 YSYEKL. CDR3 sequence: CASSQAKRYSYNEQFF. CDR3 nucleotides: TGCGCCAGCAGCCAAGCTAAGCGGTACTCCTACAATGAGCAGTTCTTC.

This clone occurred once. V usage is TRBV24-1 and J usage is TRBJ2-2; D is unclear. CDR1 and CDR2 from the germline V gene are KGHDR and SFDVKD. V lost 5 bases and J lost 1, with 13 bases in between. There are 16 residues in the CDR3. The CDR3 is CATSAALGQNTGELFF. The DNA of the CDR3 is TGTGCCACCAGTGCCGCACTGGGTCAGAACACCGGGGAGCTGTTTTTT.

The chain has TRBV19 and TRBJ1-5, with no clear D. The germline V and J ends were trimmed by 6 bases and 2 bases, with 14 bases remaining between them. The germline gives CDR1 LNHDA, CDR2 SQIVND (reference sequence). The CDR3 contains 15 residues. CDR3 coding DNA: TGTGCCAGTAGAATGACCCCCGGGGGCAATCAGCCCCAGCATTTT. Its translation is CASRMTPGGNQPQHF.

The V call is TRBV6-6, the J call TRBJ2-5; the match to TRBD2 covers 12 bases. Per the germline V gene, CDR1 is MNHNY and CDR2 is SVGAGI (reference sequence). V shed 5 bases and J 0 bases; nucleotides not matched to a gene: 7. The CDR3 has 17 amino acids. CDR3 amino acids: CASSPGTSGSYQETQYF. The DNA for the CDR3 is TGTGCCAGCAGTCCCGGGACTAGCGGGTCGTACCAAGAGACCCAGTACTTC.

V gene TRBV7-2 combines with J gene TRBJ1-2; no firm D call. V was trimmed by 5 bases and J by 3 bases, leaving 16 bases between them. Germline V gene sequence: CDR1 SGHTA, CDR2 FQGNSA. This CDR3 has 15 residues. The CDR3 loop is CASSPSQEGYYGYTF. The DNA for the CDR3 is TGTGCCAGCAGCCCGTCGCAGGAAGGGTACTATGGCTACACCTTC.

The V gene is TRBV4-3, the J gene TRBJ1-2, with D maybe TRBD1 (6 bases). The CDR3 runs 15 residues. Trimming stripped 2 bases from V and 5 bases from J, with 15 bases between. Germline V CDR1 and CDR2: LGHNA, YSLEER. The CDR3 DNA sequence: TGCGCCAGCAGCCAAAGTGGGGGCAGGATTTATGGCTACACCTTC. This translates into CASSQSGGRIYGYTF.

In DNA, the CDR3 is TGTGCCAGCAGTCTATCAGGGTTACTGGGCTACACCTTC. Translation gives CASSLSGLLGYTF. This chain uses TRBV12-3 or TRBV12-4 with TRBJ1-2; weak D call: TRBD1 (5 bases). CDR3 length: 13 residues. Deletions cut 5 bases from V and 8 bases from J, with 15 bases between.

V is TRBV6-6 and J is TRBJ1-3; D ambiguous. This CDR3 region has 14 residues. Trimming left V 7 bases short and J 0 bases short, with 10 bases between. Germline V gene sequence: CDR1 MNHNY, CDR2 SVGAGI (reference sequence). CDR3 DNA sequence: TGTGCCAGCACTCCCGGTGCCTCTGGAAACACCATATATTTT. This translates into CASTPGASGNTIYF.

This clone has a single count. This chain links TRBV28 with TRBJ1-2, with D possibly TRBD1 on 5 matching bases. The germline V and J ends were trimmed by 10 bases and 4 bases, with 19 bases remaining between them. Germline V CDR1 and CDR2: MDHEN, SYDVKM. The CDR3 has 14 residues. The DNA for the CDR3 is TGTGCCACTCTCTCCGGGACGGTCGGCTATGGCTACACCTTC. Translation gives CATLSGTVGYGYTF.

The CDR3 protein is CASSTMTSGRGEQYF. CDR3 nucleotides: TGTGCCAGCAGCACAATGACTAGCGGGAGGGGGGAGCAGTACTTC. The rearrangement uses TRBV7-2 and TRBJ2-7; 14 bases fit TRBD2. The CDR3 has 15 residues. V dropped 5 bases and J dropped 7; count of bases not matched to a gene: 7. Germline V lookup: CDR1 SGHTA, CDR2 FQGNSA.

The chain uses TRBV5-4 and TRBJ2-6; TRBD1 might be the D (6 bases). V lost 4 bases and J lost 2, with 10 bases in between. Germline lookup yields CDR1 SGHNT and CDR2 YYREEE (reference sequence). CDR3 length: 15 amino acids. This chain's CDR3 is CASSLPGAGANVLTF. The CDR3 DNA follows: TGTGCCAGCAGCCTCCCAGGGGCTGGGGCCAACGTCCTGACTTTC.

The J gene is TRBJ1-1, the V gene TRBV29-1; no clear D gene. Trimming removed 3 bases from V and 2 bases from J, with 13 bases in between. In germline, CDR1 is SQVTM, CDR2 ANQGSEA. The CDR3 spans 14 residues. CDR3 in amino acids: CSVDPGIGNTEAFF. CDR3 coding DNA: TGCAGCGTTGATCCGGGGATCGGTAACACTGAAGCTTTCTTT.

About this clone: Because the CDR3's place on the DNA is in doubt, the DNA is left out and the CDR3 is given as listed by TCRdb. V gene TRBV6-2 or TRBV6-3 combines with J gene TRBJ2-1; the D call of TRBD2 is as the table states it, not checked on the DNA. The CDR3 is 17 residues long, counting both termini. Germline V lookup: CDR1 MNHEY, CDR2 SVGEGT. CDR3 in amino acids: CASSSSGLAGGPWEQFF.

This clone showed up just once. The rearrangement joins TRBV29-1 to TRBJ2-2; 9 bases line up with TRBD1. There are 14 residues in the CDR3. The J segment lost 5 bases and the V segment lost 5 bases, leaving 6 bases of the junction unmatched. Germline lookup yields CDR1 SQVTM and CDR2 ANQGSEA. The CDR3 DNA reads TGCAGCGTTTCCCCGGGACAGGGAACCGGGGAGCTGTTTTTT. It codes for CSVSPGQGTGELFF.

V and J are TRBV3-1 (or the pseudogene TRBV3-2) and TRBJ2-1; 12 nucleotides agree with TRBD2. Germline trimming cut 3 bases from V and 12 bases from J; bases unmatched to any gene: 9. CDR1 and CDR2 (germline): LGHDT, YNNKEL (reference sequence). There are 15 residues in the CDR3. CDR3 residues: CASSQGRLAGVGQFF. CDR3 DNA: TGTGCCAGCAGCCAGGGGAGACTAGCGGGAGTAGGGCAGTTCTTC.

The rearrangement uses TRBV20-1 and TRBJ2-7, with D possibly TRBD2 on 5 matching bases. The CDR3 runs to 14 residues. CDR1 is DFQATT, CDR2 SNEGSKA, per germline (reference sequence). Trimming left V 3 bases short and J 3 bases short, with 15 bases between. The CDR3 is CSASREMIRYEQYF. CDR3 DNA: TGCAGTGCTAGTCGGGAAATGATCCGCTACGAGCAGTACTTC.

V and J are TRBV6-1 and TRBJ1-2; TRBD1 might be the D (6 bases). CDR3 length equals 16 residues. V was pared by 2 bases and J by 9 bases, with 22 bases between. Germline-derived CDR1 and CDR2 are MNHNS and SASEGT. The CDR3 spells CASSELGGGAVNSYTF. The CDR3 nucleotides are TGTGCCAGCAGTGAATTAGGCGGGGGCGCTGTAAATAGCTACACCTTC.

The chain combines TRBV5-5 with TRBJ1-2; tentatively, D is TRBD1 (6 bases). The V gene lost 4 bases and the J gene lost 4 bases, with 11 bases spanning the gap. The CDR3 has 13 residues. Germline CDR1 and CDR2: SGHKS and YYEKEE (reference sequence). The CDR3 nucleotides read TGTGCCAGCAGCGTGGACAGAAGCTATGGCTACACCTTC. It codes for CASSVDRSYGYTF.

The chain carries TRBV28 and TRBJ2-7; no reliable D call. The CDR3 runs to 12 residues. Trimming took 1 base from V and 6 from J, leaving 7 bases between them. Germline V gives CDR1 MDHEN, CDR2 SYDVKM. The CDR3 region is CASSLSGPEQYF. In DNA, the CDR3 is TGTGCCAGCAGTTTATCCGGGCCCGAGCAGTACTTC.

J is TRBJ2-7 and V is TRBV7-9; D uncertain. The V end lost 4 bases, the J end lost 3 bases, and 7 bases lay between the germline ends. The CDR3 runs 12 residues. Germline V CDR1 and CDR2: SEHNR, FQNEAQ (reference sequence). The CDR3 DNA is TGTGCCAGCAGCTACCCAATCTACGAGCAGTACTTC. It encodes CASSYPIYEQYF.

This rearrangement joins TRBV5-1 to TRBJ1-3; 7 bases are shared with TRBD1. From germline, CDR1 is SGHRS and CDR2 YFSETQ. This CDR3 is built from 16 residues. J gave up 0 bases and V 1 base, and 4 bases lay outside the gene matches. The CDR3 sequence: CASSLSGTASGNTIYF. The CDR3 DNA reads TGCGCCAGCAGCTTGTCGGGGACAGCCTCTGGAAACACCATATATTTT.

This clone appeared a single time. This chain uses TRBV30 with TRBJ1-1, with D tentatively TRBD1 (6 bases). The CDR3 covers 13 residues. Deletions cut 3 bases from V and 9 bases from J, with 17 bases between. From germline, CDR1 is GTSNPN and CDR2 SVGIG (reference sequence). DNA of the CDR3: TGTGCCTGGAGAACACAGGGAAGCGTGAAAGCTTTCTTT. It is translated as CAWRTQGSVKAFF.

This sequence joins TRBV27 and TRBJ2-7, with 10 bases lining up with TRBD2. CDR3 length equals 15 residues. Germline assignment: CDR1 MNHEY and CDR2 SMNVEV (reference sequence). Trimming at V came to 7 bases and at J to 2 bases, leaving 8 bases not matched to a gene. CDR3 amino acids: CASNPGLASPYEQYF. The CDR3 DNA is TGTGCCAGCAACCCGGGACTAGCGAGCCCCTACGAGCAGTACTTC.

The chain combines TRBV28 with TRBJ1-4; D possibly corresponds to TRBD1 (5 bases). Germline-derived CDR1 and CDR2 are MDHEN and SYDVKM. V lost 1 base to trimming and J lost 5 bases, with 8 bases between them. The CDR3 sequence is 14 residues long. The CDR3: CASSLLGGNEKLFF. CDR3 bases: TGTGCCAGCAGTTTATTGGGGGGAAATGAAAAACTGTTTTTT.

The chain combines TRBV6-2 or TRBV6-3 with TRBJ2-3; TRBD2 matches 10 bases. With V trimmed by 5 bases and J by 2 bases, 4 bases remained unmatched. The CDR3 totals 15 residues. CDR1 MNHEY and CDR2 SVGEGT come from the germline V gene. DNA of the CDR3: TGTGCCAGCAGTCTGGGACTAGCGTTCACAGATACGCAGTATTTT. Its translation: CASSLGLAFTDTQYF.